Below, 19 T cell receptor beta chains from the same sample are listed, as sequenced in a study of blood T cell repertoires in COVID-19. The data were produced by immunoSEQ multiplex PCR, yet TCRdb's version contains in-frame clones alone and is incomplete. The sample lists approximately 240,000 clones, roughly 84% occurring once. Material for sequencing was peripheral blood. Every receptor here comes from a woman in her thirties or forties who had recovered from COVID-19.

This clone was seen just once. This rearrangement joins TRBV6-2 or TRBV6-3 to TRBJ2-3; a weak D match, TRBD1 (5 bases). Trimming stripped 6 bases from V and 4 bases from J, with 14 bases between. The CDR3 has 14 amino acids. Germline-derived CDR1 and CDR2 are MNHEY and SVGEGT. The CDR3: CASSGDSVADTQYF. DNA of the CDR3: TGTGCCAGCAGCGGCGACAGTGTGGCAGATACGCAGTATTTT.

This clone appeared a few times. This rearrangement joins TRBV19 to TRBJ1-1, with TRBD1 matching over 9 bases. CDR3 size: 17 residues. Germline CDR1 and CDR2: LNHDA and SQIVND (reference sequence). V lost 5 bases and J lost 0; bases outside the gene matches: 10. The CDR3 sequence is CASSADYGTGMNTEAFF. The CDR3 DNA sequence: TGTGCCAGTAGTGCTGACTACGGGACAGGGATGAACACTGAAGCTTTCTTT.

The chain recombines TRBV6-6 with TRBJ1-1; D is uncertain. The germline CDR1 and CDR2 sequences are MNHNY and SVGAGI (reference sequence). The CDR3 has 11 residues. V lost 0 bases and J 6 bases, leaving 2 bases between the germline ends. The CDR3 is CASSYSAEAFF. For the CDR3, the DNA is TGTGCCAGCAGTTACTCCGCTGAAGCTTTCTTT.

V is TRBV29-1 and J is TRBJ2-1, with 13 bases identical to TRBD2. From germline, CDR1 is SQVTM and CDR2 ANQGSEA. V lost 7 bases, J lost 4 bases, and 4 bases stayed unmatched. This CDR3 has 14 residues. CDR3 nucleotide sequence: TGCAGCGCGGGGGGACTAGCGGGGTACAATGAGCAGTTCTTC. It encodes CSAGGLAGYNEQFF.

The rearrangement joins TRBV13 to TRBJ1-2; 7 bases match TRBD1. Per germline, CDR1 PRHDT and CDR2 FYEKMQ (reference sequence). CDR3 length: 14 residues. The trim removed 8 bases at V and 2 bases at J, leaving 8 bases unmatched. CDR3: CASQYRGTNYGYTF. As DNA, the CDR3 is TGTGCCAGCCAATACAGGGGTACAAACTATGGCTACACCTTC.

The chain is built from TRBV7-2 and TRBJ2-7, with 9 nucleotides matching TRBD2. Germline CDR1 is SGHTA and CDR2 is FQGNSA. J gave up 1 base and V 5 bases, and 9 bases lay outside the gene matches. The CDR3 is 16 amino acids. The CDR3 DNA reads TGTGCCAGCAGCACCCAGCCGGGACTAGCATCCTACGAGCAGTACTTC. It encodes CASSTQPGLASYEQYF.

The CDR3 DNA follows: TGCGCCAGCAGCTGGGGGGACAGGGACTTAGAAAAACTGTTTTTT. Translated: CASSWGDRDLEKLFF. The J gene is TRBJ1-4, the V gene TRBV5-1; TRBD1 matches 9 bases. The CDR3 runs to 15 residues. Per germline, CDR1 SGHRS and CDR2 YFSETQ. V lost 3 bases and J lost 8; bases outside the gene matches: 8.

This clone has a handful of counts. This chain joins TRBV5-4 and TRBJ2-2; no clear D. V was cut by 2 bases and J by 5 bases, with 7 bases left in between. CDR1 SGHNT and CDR2 YYREEE come from the germline V gene (reference sequence). CDR3 length: 13 residues. CDR3 sequence reads: CASSLSLTGELFF. The DNA for the CDR3 is TGTGCCAGCAGCTTATCCCTAACCGGGGAGCTGTTTTTT.

V and J are TRBV5-1 and TRBJ2-6; 8 nucleotides agree with TRBD1. V trimming: 5 bases; J trimming: 0 bases; junction bases outside the gene matches: 7. The germline CDR1 and CDR2 sequences are SGHRS and YFSETQ. This CDR3 region has 17 residues. CDR3 bases: TGCGCCAGCAGGCCAGGACAGGGTTACTCTGGGGCCAACGTCCTGACTTTC. The encoded protein is CASRPGQGYSGANVLTF.

The chain has TRBV6-2 or TRBV6-3 and TRBJ2-7; the D is unclear. Germline-derived CDR1 and CDR2 are MNHEY and SVGEGT. Trimming cost V 5 bases and J 6 bases, with 14 bases left between them. This CDR3 comprises 13 residues. The CDR3 is CASSTYVATEQYF. CDR3 in DNA: TGTGCCAGCAGTACGTATGTCGCTACCGAGCAGTACTTC.

The chain links TRBV3-1 (or the pseudogene TRBV3-2) to TRBJ2-1; 12 nucleotides align to TRBD2. Looked up from germline, CDR1 is LGHDT and CDR2 is YNNKEL (reference sequence). The trim removed 6 bases at V and 7 bases at J, leaving 4 bases unmatched. The CDR3 covers 14 residues. CDR3 in amino acids: CASRGLAGVNEQFF. CDR3 DNA sequence: TGTGCCAGCAGGGGACTAGCGGGTGTTAATGAGCAGTTCTTC.

The CDR3 DNA follows: TGTGCCAGCTCACCACCTGAACAGGGGGCCGGTGGAAACACCATATATTTT. Encoded protein: CASSPPEQGAGGNTIYF. This rearrangement joins TRBV18 to TRBJ1-3; 9 nucleotides match TRBD1. V was clipped by 0 bases and J by 3 bases; unmatched bases: 6. The CDR3 totals 17 residues. The V gene's germline CDR1 is KGHSH and CDR2 LQKENI.

This clone was seen only a few times. The DNA of the CDR3 is TGTGCCAGCAGTTTACGCAGCTATGGCTACACCTTC. Translation gives CASSLRSYGYTF. The chain combines TRBV12-3 or TRBV12-4 with TRBJ1-2; no clear D gene. There are 12 residues in the CDR3. V dropped 2 bases and J dropped 4 bases, with 5 bases sitting between them.

CDR3 amino acids: CASSEFAGARTDTQYF. The CDR3 DNA follows: TGTGCCAGCAGTGAATTTGCGGGGGCCCGCACAGATACGCAGTATTTT. The chain recombines TRBV2 with TRBJ2-3; D possibly corresponds to TRBD2 (7 bases). V was trimmed by 2 bases and J by 1 base, leaving 13 bases between them. The CDR3 is 16 residues long. CDR1 and CDR2 (germline): SNHLY, FYNNEI.

This chain joins TRBV7-3 and TRBJ2-3; TRBD2 agrees at 7 bases. Germline V lookup: CDR1 SGHTA, CDR2 FQGTGA. This CDR3 region has 15 residues. The V segment lost 3 bases and the J segment 2 bases; nucleotides outside the gene matches: 5. CDR3: CASSLGTTYTDTQYF. In DNA, the CDR3 is TGTGCCAGCAGCTTGGGGACTACGTACACAGATACGCAGTATTTT.

The V and J genes are TRBV3-1 (or the pseudogene TRBV3-2) and TRBJ2-1, with D perhaps TRBD2 (5 bases). With 1 base removed from V and 0 bases from J, the gap between germline ends came to 13 bases. This CDR3 region has 17 residues. The germline gives CDR1 LGHDT, CDR2 YNNKEL (reference sequence). The CDR3 is CASSQGNSVSSYNEQFF. In nucleotides, the CDR3 is TGTGCCAGCAGCCAAGGAAATAGCGTCAGCTCCTACAATGAGCAGTTCTTC.

This rearrangement joins TRBV18 to TRBJ1-1; possibly TRBD1 for D (5 bases). Trimming removed 2 bases at V and 1 base at J, with 20 bases between. The CDR3 has 18 amino acids. The V gene's germline CDR1 is KGHSH and CDR2 LQKENI. The CDR3 is CASSPNPGQGLQNTEAFF. CDR3 bases: TGTGCCAGCTCACCAAATCCAGGGCAGGGCCTCCAGAACACTGAAGCTTTCTTT. Combining the CDR3 with reference TRBV18 and TRBJ1-1 gives the whole variable domain NAGVMQNPRHLVRRRGQEARLRCSPMKGHSHVYWYRQLPEEGLKFMVYLQKENIIDESGMPKERFSAEFPKEGPSILRIQQVVRGDSAAYFCASSPNPGQGLQNTEAFFGQGTRLTVV.

This clone is a singleton in its sample. The V call is TRBV4-3, the J call TRBJ2-7; TRBD2 might be the D (6 bases). V was clipped by 0 bases and J by 2 bases, with 11 bases between them. CDR3 size: 15 residues. Germline-derived CDR1 and CDR2 are LGHNA and YSLEER. Here the CDR3 DNA reads TGCGCCAGCAGCCAAGATGCGGGGCTAGCCTACGAGCAGTACTTC. Translation: CASSQDAGLAYEQYF.

CDR3 loop: CASSSTMDYGYTF. CDR3 sequence (DNA): TGTGCCAGCAGCTCTACGATGGACTATGGCTACACCTTC. The genes are TRBV12-3 or TRBV12-4 and TRBJ1-2; D ambiguous. This CDR3 region has 13 residues. Trimming cost V 6 bases and J 3 bases, with 11 bases left between them.